These T cell receptor beta chains were read from a single sample in a study of shared clonotypes between healthy human individuals. Profiling relied on immunoSEQ multiplex PCR, and the TCRdb table lists in-frame clones only, not all of them. The sample contains 490,000 or so clones, around three quarters of which appear only once. Sequencing was carried out using PBMCs. These receptors originate from a woman in her forties in good health. Some clones in this sample may be carry-over from other donors' samples. Each CDR3 is given with its conserved first and last residue.

v_call cdr3_aa
TRBV7-2 CASSLTGTSFGELFF
TRBV30 CAWRYERDGAFF
TRBV5-5 CASSIDRGETGFYTF
TRBV6-5 CASSLGQGYEQYF
TRBV6-5 CASSQGWDTEAFF
TRBV7-7 CASSPPTSALEAAQYF
TRBV5-1 CASSPSGRANTGELFF
TRBV9 CASSVFNYGYTF
TRBV5-1 CASSLAGTTEAFF
TRBV5-1 CASSTLQIGETQYF
TRBV6-4 CASRQGGAPPGYEQYF
TRBV7-9 CASSPRLGSGLAYEQYF
TRBV5-5 CASSLAEEKLFF
TRBV21-1 CASSQQYF
TRBV19 CASSSSGAGELFF
TRBV5-1 CASSPGQARETQYF
TRBV19 CASSIGGLALGEQFF
TRBV7-9 CASSHRQGLMNTEAFF
TRBV7-8 CASSLVGGAGYTF
TRBV28 CASSLTQGAVKNIQYF
TRBV6-1 CASTGLYYNEQFF
TRBV23-1 CASSPPGRRRPQHF